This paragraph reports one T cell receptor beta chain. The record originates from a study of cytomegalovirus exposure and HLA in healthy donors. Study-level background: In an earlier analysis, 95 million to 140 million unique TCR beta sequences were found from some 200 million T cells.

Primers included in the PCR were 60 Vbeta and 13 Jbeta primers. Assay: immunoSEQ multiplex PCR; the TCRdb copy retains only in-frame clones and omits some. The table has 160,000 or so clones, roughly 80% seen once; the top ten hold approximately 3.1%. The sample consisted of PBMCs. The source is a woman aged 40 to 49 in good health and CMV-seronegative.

The DNA of the CDR3 is TGCGCCAGCAGCTTGGGGTCGGGACAAGAGACCCAGTACTTC. It encodes CASSLGSGQETQYF. V is TRBV5-1 and J is TRBJ2-5, with D perhaps TRBD2 (5 bases). The CDR3 has 14 amino acids. V was cut by 0 bases and J by 2 bases, with 8 bases left in between. The V gene's germline CDR1 is SGHRS and CDR2 YFSETQ.